Listed here is a single T cell receptor (beta chain). What it binds is unknown. These data originate in a study of CD4+ T cells in melanoma. General study findings and limits: A reported correlation linked neoantigen-specific CD4+ T cells to CD8+, macrophage and B cell function. In melanoma, neoantigen-specific CD4+ T cells reportedly differed in differentiation state.

CDR3 size: 12 residues. With 0 bases removed from V and 7 bases from J, the gap between germline ends came to 9 bases. CDR1 GTSNPN and CDR2 SVGIG come from the germline V gene (reference sequence). Produced via immunoSEQ multiplex PCR; TCRdb's table is partial and in-frame only. The sample contains 15,000 to 20,000 clones, roughly 80% of which appear only once. The clonotype originates from a human donor with melanoma. This chain links TRBV30 with TRBJ1-2; tentatively, D is TRBD1 (5 bases). Specimen: cells from a culture (not recorded whether cultured in vitro). The DNA of the CDR3 is TGTGCCTGGAGTGTATTGGGGGGTGGCTACACCTTC. Protein: CAWSVLGGGYTF.